One and the same sample provided the 3 T cell receptor beta chains below, sequenced in a study of human T cells and chemical hapten exposure (dated by TCRdb to 2020 to 2022). This specimen's time point label, interpreted: healthy volunteer bleed at 2 weeks. Total RNA was isolated from unfractionated whole blood collected in Tempus Blood RNA tubes. Library construction relied on RACE. For sequencing, a NextSeq 500 was employed. TCRdb ran its own pipeline on the public reads, namely fastp trimming at Q25 and MiXCR clone calling, and kept in-frame beta chains. Identical CDR3 protein sequences are pooled into one entry, listed with their most common genes and DNA. The sample table lists some 120,000 distinct CDR3 sequences, about 9% of them with a count of one. Together, the top ten hold 1.5% to 2% of the sample. The sample taken for sequencing was whole blood. These receptors were collected from a male donor in good health. Some clones in this sample may be carry-over from other donors' samples.

The chain combines TRBV19 with TRBJ1-5; D remains unclear. V lost 0 bases, J lost 7 bases, and 7 bases lay in between. Germline V gene sequence: CDR1 LNHDA, CDR2 SQIVND (reference sequence). The CDR3 consists of 13 residues. The CDR3 coding sequence is TGTGCCAGTAGTATAGAGGGAGCCCAGCCCCAGCATTTT. It is translated as CASSIEGAQPQHF. The full variable domain, in which reference TRBV19 and TRBJ1-5 provide the parts outside the CDR3, is DGGITQSPKYLFRKEGQNVTLSCEQNLNHDAMYWYRQDPGQGLRLIYYSQIVNDFQKGDIAEGYSVSREKKESFPLTVTSAQKNPTAFYLCASSIEGAQPQHFGDGTRLSIL.

There are a few counts of this clonotype. DNA of the CDR3: TGTGCCAGCAGCTTGAGGCAGCAAGAGACCCAGTACTTC. It encodes CASSLRQQETQYF. V and J are TRBV7-9 and TRBJ2-5; D not certain. Germline loops: CDR1 SEHNR, CDR2 FQNEAQ (reference sequence). The CDR3 runs to 13 residues. The V and J ends lost 3 bases and 2 bases respectively, with 7 bases between them.

This clonotype was recorded many times. The chain employs TRBV6-5 and TRBJ2-3, with 8 bases identical to TRBD2. Germline CDR1 is MNHEY and CDR2 is SVGAGI. The CDR3 consists of 14 residues. V dropped 5 bases and J dropped 1; count of bases not matched to a gene: 2. CDR3: CASSAGGRTDTQYF. The CDR3 nucleotides are TGTGCCAGCAGTGCGGGAGGACGCACAGATACGCAGTATTTT.